This record covers a single T cell receptor beta chain. V lost 3 bases and J 5 bases, leaving 19 bases between the germline ends. The CDR3 covers 16 residues. Germline lookup yields CDR1 MGHDK and CDR2 SYGVNS. The data are from a study of blood T cell repertoires in COVID-19. The table came from immunoSEQ multiplex PCR; TCRdb's copy has only in-frame clones and leaves some out. This sample has about 210,000 clones; 80% to 90% occur once, and the top ten carry around 7.3%. This TCR was recovered from a woman between 50 and 59 years old with active or convalescent COVID-19. The sequenced sample was peripheral blood. The V call is TRBV25-1, the J call TRBJ2-5, with a possible D match to TRBD1 (5 bases). As DNA, the CDR3 is TGTGCCAGCAGTGATCAGCCCCCGGCAGGGCGGGAGACCCAGTACTTC. This sequence encodes CASSDQPPAGRETQYF.